This T cell receptor (beta chain) was found in a study of control samples from healthy donors and cancer patients. The count of this clone is one. The CDR3 consists of 19 residues. Germline V lookup: CDR1 MRHNA, CDR2 SNTAGT. The V and J ends lost 4 bases and 0 bases, in that order; junction bases with no gene match: 13. Method: immunoSEQ multiplex PCR; TCRdb's copy keeps in-frame clones and lacks some. The data hold some 54,000 clones, with 95% to 97% observed a single time. The clonotype was recovered from a woman aged 30 to 39 in good health. J is TRBJ1-4 and V is TRBV6-4; 8 bases map to TRBD1. Material: blood. The CDR3 here is CASSVPGQGKGATNEKLFF. The CDR3 DNA reads as TGTGCCAGCAGTGTTCCAGGACAGGGAAAGGGGGCAACTAATGAAAAACTGTTTTTT.